What follows are 5 T cell receptor beta chains derived from one specimen sequenced in a study of tumor-infiltrating lymphocytes in glioblastoma multiforme. TCR beta libraries were built from RNA through three nested multiplex PCR rounds using modified ARM-PCR. TCRdb used MiXCR to reprocess the multiplex PCR reads, holding one entry per CDR3 protein. The table shows 8,500 to 9,500 distinct CDR3 sequences, with 74% occurring only once. The specimen was brain tumor tissue. The source of these receptors is a male donor with glioblastoma.

The V and J genes are TRBV12-3 or TRBV12-4 and TRBJ2-7; the D is unclear. The germline V and J ends were trimmed by 6 bases and 3 bases, with 9 bases remaining between them. The CDR3 is 12 amino acids. Here the CDR3 reads CASRKGIYEQYF. Here the CDR3 DNA reads TGTGCCAGCAGGAAAGGGATCTACGAGCAGTACTTC.

V usage is TRBV12-5 and J usage is TRBJ2-5; D possibly uses TRBD1 or TRBD2 (5 bases each). Deletions cut 1 base from V and 4 bases from J, with 13 bases between. CDR1 and CDR2 (germline): LGHNT, FRNRAP. The CDR3 sequence is 15 residues long. CDR3 sequence (DNA): TGTGCTAGTGGTTTGGGGGACCCGCAGGGAGAGACCCAGTACTTC. Protein product: CASGLGDPQGETQYF.

As concerns this clonotype: No conserved phenylalanine or tryptophan ends this CDR3, so it is likely a read error. The chain couples TRBV4-1 to TRBJ2-1; D unresolved. The V gene lost 0 bases and the J gene lost 7 bases, with 13 bases spanning the gap. Germline CDR1 MGHRA, CDR2 YSYEKL. This CDR3 comprises 15 residues. The DNA for the CDR3 is TGCGCCAGCAGCCAAGAAGAAAGGCCCCTTAATGAGCAGTTCTAC. Its translation is CASSQEERPLNEQFY.

V usage is TRBV24-1 and J usage is TRBJ2-1; 9 nucleotides line up with TRBD1. The ends lost 7 bases at V and 6 bases at J; junction bases unmatched: 3. In germline, CDR1 is KGHDR, CDR2 SFDVKD. The CDR3 consists of 13 residues. The CDR3 DNA is TGTGCCACCAGACAGGGGGCGGGCAATGAGCAGTTCTTC. This encodes CATRQGAGNEQFF.

V and J are TRBV5-6 and TRBJ2-1, with D hard to call. The CDR3 has 15 amino acids. CDR1 and CDR2 (germline): SGHDT, YYEEEE. The ends were cut back, 0 bases at V and 6 bases at J, with 13 bases in the middle. CDR3 DNA: TGTGCCAGCAGCTTGGACGAAAACTACGCCAATGAGCAGTTCTTC. Encoded protein: CASSLDENYANEQFF.